The 24 T cell receptor beta chains below were found in one sample sequenced in a study of T cell responses to AZD1222 COVID-19 vaccine (dated by TCRdb to the early 2020s). Read against the paper, the sample's time point label means: baseline before first vaccination. Receptor amplification or capture employed the immunoSEQ multiplex PCR assay. This immuneACCESS table, as held by TCRdb, lists in-frame sequences with V and J called but not all clones. Of the missing ones, under half trace to an unresolved V gene in checked studies; the others have no known cause. Counted in this sample were under 200,000 clones; approximately 95% of them appeared once. The top ten clonotypes cover 3.5% to 4.5% of the sample. The source was peripheral blood, collected on day 0 of AZD1222 vaccination. These receptor sequences come from an adult in good health.

In its sample, this clone was seen once. The J gene is TRBJ1-2, the V gene TRBV5-6; 7 bases agree with TRBD1. Trimming cost V 0 bases and J 8 bases; bases outside gene matches: 4. This CDR3 region has 13 residues. Germline loops: CDR1 SGHDT, CDR2 YYEEEE. CDR3 sequence reads: CASSLEGAGGYTF. For the CDR3, the DNA is TGTGCCAGCAGCTTGGAGGGGGCAGGAGGCTACACCTTC.

This clone was seen a single time. The chain uses TRBV2 and TRBJ1-1, with D hard to call. Germline CDR1 and CDR2: SNHLY and FYNNEI. This CDR3 has 14 amino acids. The V end lost 3 bases, the J end lost 6 bases, and 14 bases lay between the germline ends. The CDR3 region has the DNA TGTGCCAGCAGTGAGTTGGTTAATCGGGCTGAAGCTTTCTTT. Protein sequence: CASSELVNRAEAFF.

V is TRBV27 and J is TRBJ1-2; D gene ambiguous. The germline CDR1 and CDR2 sequences are MNHEY and SMNVEV (reference sequence). Trimming pared 1 base from V and 6 bases from J, leaving 9 bases between. There are 13 residues in the CDR3. The CDR3 region has the DNA TGTGCCAGCAGTTTATATTCCGGCGATGGCTACACCTTC. This gives the protein CASSLYSGDGYTF.

V and J are TRBV5-1 and TRBJ1-1; D is perhaps TRBD1 (6 bases). The germline V gene has CDR1 SGHRS and CDR2 YFSETQ. This CDR3 has 14 amino acids. V lost 4 bases and J 0 bases, leaving 10 bases between the germline ends. CDR3 nucleotide sequence: TGCGCCAGCAGCCCGGGACAAATGAACACTGAAGCTTTCTTT. Amino acids: CASSPGQMNTEAFF.

The CDR3 DNA sequence: TGTGCCAGCAGCTACCCTGGTGGGGAGGTTGGCTCTGGGGCCAACGTCCTGACTTTC. It encodes CASSYPGGEVGSGANVLTF. The chain combines TRBV7-9 with TRBJ2-6; the D gene is possibly TRBD2 (6 bases). The V gene's germline CDR1 is SEHNR and CDR2 FQNEAQ (reference sequence). The CDR3 is made up of 19 amino acids. V gave up 4 bases and J gave up 0 bases, with 19 bases separating them.

The J gene is TRBJ2-7, the V gene TRBV18; D gene unclear. Trimming shortened V by 3 bases and J by 6 bases, and 12 bases separated the two germline ends. Germline V gene lookup returns CDR1 KGHSH and CDR2 LQKENI. This CDR3 has 13 amino acids. The CDR3 region is CASSPAYEAEQYF. Written as DNA, the CDR3 is TGTGCCAGCTCACCTGCCTACGAAGCCGAGCAGTACTTC. The whole variable domain, remainder taken from reference TRBV18 and TRBJ2-7, is NAGVMQNPRHLVRRRGQEARLRCSPMKGHSHVYWYRQLPEEGLKFMVYLQKENIIDESGMPKERFSAEFPKEGPSILRIQQVVRGDSAAYFCASSPAYEAEQYFGPGTRLTVT.

This clone was counted a single time. Here the CDR3 reads CASSRGRREETQYF. As DNA, the CDR3 is TGTGCCAGCAGCCGGGGGCGCCGGGAAGAGACCCAGTACTTC. The chain uses TRBV7-2 and TRBJ2-5, with D perhaps TRBD1 or TRBD2 (6 bases each). Trimming stripped 5 bases from V and 3 bases from J, with 13 bases between. Germline lookup yields CDR1 SGHTA and CDR2 FQGNSA. The CDR3 length is 14 residues. The full variable domain, rest sourced from reference TRBV7-2 and TRBJ2-5, is GAGVSQSPSNKVTEKGKDVELRCDPISGHTALYWYRQSLGQGLEFLIYFQGNSAPDKSGLPSDRFSAERTGGSVSTLTIQRTQQEDSAVYLCASSRGRREETQYFGPGTRLLVL.

The V and J genes are TRBV28 and TRBJ2-7, with TRBD1 identical over 7 bases. Germline CDR1 MDHEN, CDR2 SYDVKM. The CDR3 loop spans 16 amino acids. The junction had 11 bases not matched to a gene; V was cut back by 2 bases and J by 4 bases. CDR3 protein: CASSLIGTAIDYEQYF. In nucleotides, the CDR3 is TGTGCCAGCAGTTTAATCGGGACAGCAATAGATTACGAGCAGTACTTC.

V is TRBV7-9 and J is TRBJ1-2; 9 nucleotides line up with TRBD1. CDR1 SEHNR and CDR2 FQNEAQ come from the germline V gene (reference sequence). V shed 2 bases and J 4 bases; nucleotides not matched to a gene: 5. The length of the CDR3 is 15 residues. This chain's CDR3 is CASSLHRGLGYGYTF. Here the CDR3 DNA reads TGTGCCAGCAGCTTACACAGGGGGCTCGGCTATGGCTACACCTTC.

The rearrangement uses TRBV6-5 and TRBJ2-3, with 8 bases fitting TRBD1. CDR1 and CDR2 (germline): MNHEY, SVGAGI. The junction had 5 bases not matched to a gene; V was cut back by 6 bases and J by 0 bases. The CDR3 is 15 amino acids. CDR3 in amino acids: CASRQQGGSTDTQYF. In DNA, the CDR3 is TGTGCCAGCAGGCAACAGGGGGGTAGCACAGATACGCAGTATTTT.

J is TRBJ2-1 and V is TRBV19, with TRBD2 matching 10 bases. The ends lost 2 bases at V and 5 bases at J; junction bases unmatched: 0. CDR1 LNHDA and CDR2 SQIVND come from the germline V gene (reference sequence). This CDR3 is 14 amino acids long. CDR3 nucleotide sequence: TGTGCCAGTAGTATAAGCGGGGGGGACAATGAGCAGTTCTTC. Amino acids: CASSISGGDNEQFF.

The rearrangement uses TRBV7-6 and TRBJ1-6; D gene uncertain. Germline CDR1 and CDR2: SGHVS and FNYEAQ. The CDR3 is 12 residues long. Trimming pared 11 bases from V and 8 bases from J, leaving 13 bases between. The CDR3 DNA sequence: TGTGCCTCGAGCGGTCTTGATTCACCCCTCCACTTT. Translating gives CASSGLDSPLHF.

The CDR3 DNA is TGCGCCAGCAGCTTGGAAGTAATGTGGAACACCGGGGAGCTGTTTTTT. Encoded protein: CASSLEVMWNTGELFF. The J gene is TRBJ2-2, the V gene TRBV5-1, with D uncertain. CDR1 and CDR2 from the germline V gene are SGHRS and YFSETQ. There are 16 residues in the CDR3. The V end lost 0 bases, the J end lost 1 base, and 10 bases lay between the germline ends.

Here the CDR3 DNA reads TGTGCCAGCAGTTCAAGGACGAATAGCAATCAGCCCCAGCATTTT. It yields the protein CASSSRTNSNQPQHF. The chain combines TRBV27 with TRBJ1-5; no definite D call. The CDR3 length is 15 residues. Germline CDR1 and CDR2: MNHEY and SMNVEV (reference sequence). Between the trimmed V and J ends, which lost 4 bases and 0 bases, there was a span of 10 bases.

The chain couples TRBV28 to TRBJ1-6; TRBD1 might be the D (6 bases). This CDR3 is 15 amino acids long. Germline-derived CDR1 and CDR2 are MDHEN and SYDVKM. The ends were cut back, 4 bases at V and 3 bases at J, with 10 bases in the middle. In DNA form, the CDR3 reads TGTGCCAGCAGTTCCGGGACACTCTATAATTCACCCCTCCACTTT. The encoded protein is CASSSGTLYNSPLHF.

The V and J genes are TRBV4-1 and TRBJ2-7, with 16 bases fitting TRBD2. The trim removed 3 bases at V and 2 bases at J, leaving 16 bases unmatched. This CDR3 is 21 amino acids long. From germline, CDR1 is MGHRA and CDR2 YSYEKL. The CDR3 DNA is TGCGCCAGCAGCCATGGGACCGGAGTGGGACTAGCGGGGGGGAGGACCTACGAGCAGTACTTC. Protein product: CASSHGTGVGLAGGRTYEQYF.

A few counts support this clone. The chain joins TRBV7-6 to TRBJ1-6; weak D call: TRBD1 (6 bases). The V end lost 2 bases, the J end lost 10 bases, and 15 bases lay between the germline ends. This CDR3 is 15 amino acids long. CDR1 is SGHVS, CDR2 FNYEAQ, per germline. The CDR3 protein is CASSLSGASDSPLHF. CDR3 DNA: TGTGCCAGCAGCTTATCAGGGGCTTCCGACTCACCCCTCCACTTT.

V and J are TRBV19 and TRBJ1-2; TRBD1 agrees at 7 bases. Germline V gene data show CDR1 as LNHDA and CDR2 as SQIVND (reference sequence). The length of the CDR3 is 13 residues. V gave up 5 bases and J gave up 6 bases; unmatched junction bases: 6. The CDR3 nucleotides read TGTGCCAGTAGTCCCCGGACAGGAAATGGCTACACCTTC. Residues: CASSPRTGNGYTF. Based on the CDR3 plus reference TRBV19 and TRBJ1-2, the full variable domain is DGGITQSPKYLFRKEGQNVTLSCEQNLNHDAMYWYRQDPGQGLRLIYYSQIVNDFQKGDIAEGYSVSREKKESFPLTVTSAQKNPTAFYLCASSPRTGNGYTFGSGTRLTVV.

The chain is built from TRBV7-8 and TRBJ2-1; 9 nucleotides match TRBD2. In germline, CDR1 is SGHVS, CDR2 FQNEAQ. After removal of 0 bases from V and 8 bases from J, the junction contained 5 bases not matched to a gene. The CDR3 extends over 15 amino acids. The CDR3 loop is CASSLAAGGPYEQFF. The CDR3, as DNA: TGTGCCAGCAGCTTAGCGGCGGGAGGGCCGTATGAGCAGTTCTTC.

V and J are TRBV10-1 and TRBJ2-7; D gene unclear. Germline V gives CDR1 WNHNN, CDR2 SYGVQD (reference sequence). V gave up 4 bases and J gave up 4 bases, with 14 bases separating them. The CDR3 runs to 14 residues. The CDR3, as DNA: TGCGCCAGCAGTGTTTCCCGAGGTTCGTACGAGCAGTACTTC. Translating it yields CASSVSRGSYEQYF.

The CDR3 here is CASSLRGDTGELFF. The CDR3 DNA sequence: TGCGCCAGCAGCTTGAGGGGTGACACCGGGGAGCTGTTTTTT. The chain carries TRBV5-1 and TRBJ2-2, with D perhaps matching TRBD1 (5 bases). This CDR3 comprises 14 residues. The germline V and J ends were trimmed by 1 base and 3 bases, with 7 bases remaining between them. Germline CDR1 is SGHRS and CDR2 is YFSETQ. Full variable domain (remainder filled in from reference TRBV5-1 and TRBJ2-2): KAGVTQTPRYLIKTRGQQVTLSCSPISGHRSVSWYQQTPGQGLQFLFEYFSETQRNKGNFPGRFSGRQFSNSRSEMNVSTLELGDSALYLCASSLRGDTGELFFGEGSRLTVL.

The rearrangement joins TRBV6-5 to TRBJ2-7; TRBD2 agrees at 14 bases. The V gene end was trimmed by 2 bases and the J gene end by 7 bases; junction bases not matched to a gene: 7. CDR3 size: 16 residues. CDR1 is MNHEY and CDR2 is SVGAGI in the germline V gene. CDR3 protein: CASSYRRTSGRPEQYF. DNA for the CDR3: TGTGCCAGCAGTTACCGACGGACTAGCGGGAGGCCAGAGCAGTACTTC.

The chain links TRBV12-5 to TRBJ2-2; D call uncertain. The V gene's germline CDR1 is LGHNT and CDR2 FRNRAP. The CDR3 has 16 amino acids. V was clipped by 2 bases and J by 3 bases, with 13 bases between them. The CDR3 is CASGLMGGSDTGELFF. CDR3 DNA: TGTGCTAGTGGTTTGATGGGCGGATCGGACACCGGGGAGCTGTTTTTT.

This chain uses TRBV6-2 or TRBV6-3 with TRBJ1-2, with D hard to call. Trimming cost V 6 bases and J 8 bases, with 13 bases left between them. The CDR3 contains 12 residues. Germline V gene data show CDR1 as MNHEY and CDR2 as SVGEGT. CDR3 in amino acids: CASSRLGWGYTF. DNA for the CDR3: TGTGCCAGCAGCCGACTAGGGTGGGGCTACACCTTC.